This T cell receptor beta chain was captured by sequencing in a study of shared clonotypes between healthy human individuals. Overall study context: A couple of women and a few men aged 18 to 49 made up the donors. A donor's plate count was three for CD4 naive and three for CD4 memory; CD8 naive had two and CD8 memory one. Regarding the study as a whole: As a rule, naive subsets had a larger estimated richness than memory subsets.

Generated by immunoSEQ multiplex PCR, the TCRdb table keeps only in-frame clones and is missing some. The top ten clones hold about 1.5% of a sample with approximately 980,000 clones, less than 85% of them seen once. Regarding this clone: Its specificity is not known.

The sequencing sample was made of memory CD4+ T cells sorted from blood. As to subset: CD45RA-negative fraction. The clonotype comes from a man aged 18 to 29 in good health.

CDR3 amino acids: CASMGQFNEKLFF. The CDR3 DNA reads TGTGCCAGCATGGGGCAGTTTAATGAAAAACTGTTTTTT. This rearrangement joins TRBV6-1 to TRBJ1-4; tentatively, D is TRBD1 (5 bases). Trimming took off 7 bases at V and 4 bases at J, with 10 bases between the two ends. The germline V gene encodes CDR1 MNHNS and CDR2 SASEGT. The CDR3 consists of 13 residues.